This T cell receptor (beta chain) is from a study of cytomegalovirus exposure and HLA in healthy donors. The study ran its PCR with 60 Vbeta and 13 Jbeta primers. Produced via immunoSEQ multiplex PCR; TCRdb's table is partial and in-frame only. This table has about 190,000 clones, 80% to 85% appearing once. Trimming pared 0 bases from V and 5 bases from J, leaving 11 bases between. This CDR3 has 15 amino acids. Germline V CDR1 and CDR2: LGHNA, YSLEER. General observations from the study: A later examination showed that TCR association rates differed by HLA locus, with DRB1 most and HLA-C fewest. The authors considered a cluster of highly shared sequence variants likely to be a sequencing artifact. Earlier findings revealed that most TCR beta V segments proved productive either about 87% or about 30% of the time. Cytomegalovirus status was reportedly diagnosed by the classifier with high sensitivity and specificity.

Regarding this clone: Its antigen is not known.

The chain employs TRBV4-3 and TRBJ2-1; D may be TRBD1 (6 bases). The sequenced sample consisted of PBMCs. This clonotype originated in a middle-aged man in good health and CMV-seropositive. The CDR3 loop is CASSQDQGPNNEQFF. The CDR3 DNA follows: TGCGCCAGCAGCCAAGATCAGGGGCCAAACAATGAGCAGTTCTTC.